A single sample is the source of the 15 T cell receptor beta chains below, sequenced in a study of identical twins. TCRdb independently ran MiXCR on the 5' RACE reads; one entry per CDR3 protein. The sample includes approximately 1.8 million distinct CDR3 sequences, roughly a third of them seen just once. Sequencing input: cord blood. These receptor sequences come from a newborn girl in good health.

This clonotype was seen more than once but under ten times. The rearrangement joins TRBV2 to TRBJ2-7; D is perhaps TRBD2 (5 bases). The V end was cut by 7 bases, the J end by 3 bases, with 13 bases between. The CDR3 loop spans 13 amino acids. Germline lookup yields CDR1 SNHLY and CDR2 FYNNEI. CDR3 DNA: TGTGCCAGCATCGGACCCGAGGGCTACGAGCAGTACTTC. Encoded protein: CASIGPEGYEQYF. The entire variable domain, with the rest obtained from reference TRBV2 and TRBJ2-7, is as follows: EPEVTQTPSHQVTQMGQEVILRCVPISNHLYFYWYRQILGQKVEFLVSFYNNEISEKSEIFDDQFSVERPDGSNFTLKIRSTKLEDSAMYFCASIGPEGYEQYFGPGTRLTVT.

This clonotype was recorded a few times. V is TRBV2 and J is TRBJ2-4, with D possibly called TRBD1 or TRBD2 (6 bases each). The J call is uncertain, as TRBJ2-7 better fits the DNA end. The CDR3 runs 13 residues. Germline CDR1 and CDR2: SNHLY and FYNNEI. This CDR3 reads CASPGRSGDEQYF. The CDR3, as DNA: TGTGCCTCCCCGGGGAGGTCAGGGGACGAGCAGTACTTC.

The chain carries TRBV6-1 and TRBJ1-6; 8 nucleotides line up with TRBD1. CDR1 is MNHNS and CDR2 is SASEGT in the germline V gene. The CDR3 contains 14 residues. Unmatched junction bases numbered 4, after V lost 2 bases and J lost 10 bases. In DNA form, the CDR3 reads TGTGCCAGCAGTGAAAGGACAGGGTACTCACCCCTCCACTTT. Its protein product is CASSERTGYSPLHF.

This clonotype was detected a few times. This chain connects TRBV5-1 to TRBJ2-1; 8 bases are shared with TRBD2. The J call could be wrong; TRBJ2-7 is a better fit for the DNA end. The V gene's germline CDR1 is SGHRS and CDR2 YFSETQ. The CDR3 is 17 amino acids. CDR3 sequence (DNA): TGCGCCAGCAGCTTCGGTGTTAGCGGGGCCCCCTACAATGAGCAGTACTTC. It yields the protein CASSFGVSGAPYNEQYF.

The chain joins TRBV9 to TRBJ2-7; TRBD2 might be the D (7 bases). This CDR3 spans 15 amino acids. Trimming pared 0 bases from V and 7 bases from J, leaving 17 bases between. CDR1 SGDLS and CDR2 YYNGEE come from the germline V gene. The CDR3 coding sequence is TGTGCCAGCAGCGTAGTGGCGGGGGCCTACAATGAGCAGTACTTC. Encoded protein: CASSVVAGAYNEQYF. Full variable domain (missing parts from reference TRBV9 and TRBJ2-7): DSGVTQTPKHLITATGQRVTLRCSPRSGDLSVYWYQQSLDQGLQFLIQYYNGEERAKGNILERFSAQQFPDLHSELNLSSLELGDSALYFCASSVVAGAYNEQYFGPGTRLTVT.

This clonotype is a singleton in its sample. The genes are TRBV6-1 and TRBJ2-3, with 10 bases that match TRBD1. CDR1 and CDR2 from the germline V gene are MNHNS and SASEGT. The junction had 10 bases not matched to a gene; V was cut back by 5 bases and J by 2 bases. CDR3 length: 17 residues. The CDR3: CASSPPGQGKVTDTQYF. The CDR3 DNA sequence: TGTGCCAGCAGTCCTCCGGGACAGGGGAAAGTCACAGATACGCAGTATTTT.

Only a few counts were recorded for this clonotype. This chain links TRBV5-1 with TRBJ1-2; 10 bases match TRBD1. The J segment lost 7 bases and the V segment lost 4 bases, leaving 7 bases of the junction unmatched. This CDR3 has 14 amino acids. CDR1 SGHRS and CDR2 YFSETQ come from the germline V gene. CDR3: CASSTGTGEFGYTF. The CDR3 bases are TGCGCCAGCAGCACCGGGACAGGGGAGTTTGGCTACACCTTC.

In its sample, this clonotype was seen a few times. The rearrangement uses TRBV7-8 and TRBJ2-5; the D gene is possibly TRBD2 (6 bases). CDR1 and CDR2 (germline): SGHVS, FQNEAQ. Trimming took 2 bases from V and 0 from J, leaving 10 bases between them. There are 15 residues in the CDR3. In DNA form, the CDR3 reads TGTGCCAGCAGCTTACGGGGGATGTACCAAGAGACCCAGTACTTC. This sequence encodes CASSLRGMYQETQYF.

This clonotype was observed a handful of times. This sequence joins TRBV6-2 or TRBV6-3 and TRBJ1-2; possibly TRBD1 for D (6 bases). CDR3 size: 16 residues. Deletions cut 7 bases from V and 5 bases from J, with 23 bases between. Per germline, CDR1 MNHEY and CDR2 SVGEGT. Written as DNA, the CDR3 is TGTGCCAGCACCCCACTACAGGGATCACGCTATTATGGCTACACCTTC. Protein: CASTPLQGSRYYGYTF.

CDR3 in amino acids: CASSDLALVGGAFF. CDR3 DNA: TGTGCCAGCAGTGATCTAGCCTTGGTAGGGGGAGCTTTCTTT. The rearrangement uses TRBV2 and TRBJ1-1; the D gene is possibly TRBD1 (6 bases). With 3 bases removed from V and 10 bases from J, the gap between germline ends came to 18 bases. Per the germline V gene, CDR1 is SNHLY and CDR2 is FYNNEI. The CDR3 sequence is 14 residues long. Full variable domain (remainder filled in from reference TRBV2 and TRBJ1-1): EPEVTQTPSHQVTQMGQEVILRCVPISNHLYFYWYRQILGQKVEFLVSFYNNEISEKSEIFDDQFSVERPDGSNFTLKIRSTKLEDSAMYFCASSDLALVGGAFFGQGTRLTVV.

This clonotype occurred a few times. V usage is TRBV19 and J usage is TRBJ2-4; tentatively, D is TRBD1 (6 bases). This CDR3 contains 14 residues. The germline V gene encodes CDR1 LNHDA and CDR2 SQIVND (reference sequence). The V end lost 6 bases, the J end lost 0 bases, and 9 bases lay between the germline ends. The CDR3 coding sequence is TGTGCCAGTAGCAGGGGCTCAGCCAAAAACATTCAGTACTTC. It codes for CASSRGSAKNIQYF.

This clonotype was detected a few times. V usage is TRBV10-2 and J usage is TRBJ1-2; D gene uncertain. The germline gives CDR1 WSHSY, CDR2 SAAADI. The CDR3 is made up of 14 amino acids. With 0 bases removed from V and 1 base from J, the gap between germline ends came to 6 bases. The CDR3 coding sequence is TGCGCCAGCAGTGAGTCGCCGGGTAACTATGGCTACACCTTC. It translates to CASSESPGNYGYTF.

This clonotype appeared once. The V call is TRBV6-6, the J call TRBJ1-1; a possible D gene is TRBD1 (6 bases). The CDR3 sequence is 15 residues long. Germline CDR1 is MNHNY and CDR2 is SVGAGI (reference sequence). V was pared by 5 bases and J by 3 bases, with 16 bases between. Here the CDR3 DNA reads TGTGCCAGCAGTCGAACAGGGCCGGGAGACACTGAAGCTTTCTTT. It encodes CASSRTGPGDTEAFF.

In regard to this clonotype: Mismatch with germline at one junction end may stem from a read error. As DNA, the CDR3 is TGTACCAGCAGCTTCCGCGAGCGGGGTGCGTTCTTC. It translates to CTSSFRERGAFF. The V gene is TRBV7-9, the J gene TRBJ2-1; TRBD2 aligns across 7 bases. The CDR3 loop spans 12 amino acids. Germline assignment: CDR1 SEHNR and CDR2 FQNEAQ (reference sequence). The variable domain in full, completed from reference TRBV7-9 and TRBJ2-1, reads DTGVSQNPRHKITKRGQNVTFRCDPISEHNRLYWYRQTLGQGPEFLTYFQNEAQLEKSRLLSDRFSAERPKGSFSTLEIQRTEQGDSAMYLCTSSFRERGAFFGPGTRLTVL.

In regard to this clonotype: A read error may produce the germline difference seen at one junction end. The rearrangement uses TRBV6-1 and TRBJ2-3, with 11 bases identical to TRBD2. This CDR3 comprises 18 residues. Per germline, CDR1 MNHNS and CDR2 SASEGT. CDR3 nucleotides: TGTGCCAGCAGTGAAAACCCGAGTAGCGGGGGGGGCACAGATGCGCAGTATTTT. Translated: CASSENPSSGGGTDAQYF.